This T cell receptor beta chain was observed in a study of OX40 agonist ivuxolimab in advanced cancers. Sequencing used immunoSEQ multiplex PCR; TCRdb keeps in-frame clones, though not all of them. The sample consists of about 61,000 clones, 86% of them appearing once. General study results and limits: Low clonal expansion, among the lowest seen, marked partial responders at 0.1-3.0 mg/kg.

Concerning this clone: What it binds is unknown.

The TCR was taken from an adult with an advanced solid tumor such as melanoma, head and neck, liver or kidney cancer. Here the sequenced sample was CD4+ or CD8+ T cells sorted from blood, taken in a trial of the OX40 agonist ivuxolimab.

CDR3 in DNA: TGCGCCAGCTCACGGGACTTCGGGGGCTCCTACAATGAGCAGTTCTTC. Translation: CASSRDFGGSYNEQFF. V gene TRBV5-1 combines with J gene TRBJ2-1, with TRBD2 as a possible D gene (6 bases). CDR3 size: 16 residues. CDR1 and CDR2 from the germline V gene are SGHRS and YFSETQ. V was shortened by 7 bases and J by 0 bases, with 17 bases between the two germline ends. The variable domain in full, completed from reference TRBV5-1 and TRBJ2-1, reads KAGVTQTPRYLIKTRGQQVTLSCSPISGHRSVSWYQQTPGQGLQFLFEYFSETQRNKGNFPGRFSGRQFSNSRSEMNVSTLELGDSALYLCASSRDFGGSYNEQFFGPGTRLTVL.